This T cell receptor beta chain came from a study of blood T cell repertoires in COVID-19 (dated by TCRdb to the early 2020s). With respect to the entire study: Samples covering the acute and convalescent phases of COVID-19 were provided by collaborators in the United States, Italy and Spain. The material from the prospective study consisted of cDNA or gDNA derived from T cells, B-cell-depleted T cells, or PBMCs. Deeply sampled blood TCRbeta repertoires from subjects exposed to, actively infected with, or recovered from COVID-19 were included in the dataset. A freely available public database, intended as a resource for researchers studying the immune response to SARS-CoV-2, is where the repertoires were released. The samples were drawn from two sources: the first 160 participants of the ongoing ImmuneRACE study, and 1,254 subjects contributed by 6 global collaborators. Nearly every sample came with metadata listing a de-identified subject ID, COVID-19 status, age in years and sex. HLA class I and class II types, where available, came from metadata supplied by the sample provider rather than from assay-based typing.

TCRbeta CDR3 regions were amplified from genomic DNA by means of the immunoSEQ Assay, a bias-controlled multiplex PCR. The authors processed their data as follows. The number of nucleated cells in each sample was estimated from the amplification of reference gene primers within the assay. To quantify the absolute abundance of each unique TCRbeta CDR3 rearrangement, sequence reads were collapsed and filtered. For each sample, productive Simpson clonality was calculated as the square root of Simpson's diversity index over productive rearrangements. The source is immuneACCESS, and TCRdb retained only in-frame sequences with V and J called. Part of the clones is not carried over; for the studies checked, unresolved V genes explain less than half of this, and the remainder is unexplained. V and J calls and clone size come straight from that table; D and trimming were deduced from the DNA. The sample table holds about 76,000 clones, of which 85% were seen once. Approximately 9.9% of the sample is held by the ten biggest clonotypes.

The full study reports these points: Clinical and demographic metadata were provided uncurated, with the amount varying by source and participant.

Comments on this clone: Its antigen target is currently unknown. Base quality data are lacking; no much larger clone is found one base away.

Measured from the cysteine to the phenylalanine, the CDR3 is 13 residues long. Only CDR3 DNA remains: 39 bases, in frame from the first base. The V end loses 8 bases and the J end loses 4 bases, and a stretch of 12 bases separates them. CDR1 and CDR2 (MGHDK, SYGVNS) derive from the germline V gene. One collaborating source in Seattle enrolled patients during active infection and followed them longitudinally through the course of disease. Collaborating institutions collected whole blood in K2EDTA tubes following their own protocols. For TCRbeta analysis, collaborators shipped samples as frozen whole blood, isolated PBMCs, or DNA extracted from either of those sample types.

Material: peripheral blood. This clonotype was obtained from a man between 60 and 70 years old with COVID-19, enrolled during active disease. This chain joins TRBV25-1 to TRBJ2-1, with the D segment identity uncertain. The base sequence is TGTGCCAGCGAGTATACGTCATACAATGAGCAGTTCTTC. It encodes CASEYTSYNEQFF.